These T cell receptor beta chains were read from a single sample in a study of blood T cell repertoires in COVID-19. Sequencing used immunoSEQ multiplex PCR; TCRdb keeps in-frame clones, though not all of them. The table lists roughly 310,000 clones, about 91% of them singletons. The sample comprised PBMCs or T cells enriched from blood (not recorded which). The receptors come from a middle-aged woman who had recovered from COVID-19. Each CDR3 is given without its conserved first and last residue. The D gene is left open where the match is weak. Clone size, where shown, is once, few, many, or a class for clones that have expanded.

TRBV7-2	16	TRBD1	TRBJ1-5	few	ASSLAGDRGASNQPQH
TRBV7-2	12	TRBD2	TRBJ2-2	.	ASSPRGGAGELF
TRBV11-3	11	.	TRBJ2-7	.	ASSSRDNYEQY
TRBV11-1	14	.	TRBJ1-1	.	ASSLSDGSFGTEAF
TRBV9	13	TRBD1	TRBJ2-3	.	ASSSGDRGTDTQY
TRBV19	13	.	TRBJ1-4	.	ASSTRQDSNEKLF
TRBV11-2	11	.	TRBJ2-7	.	ASSLGDFYEQY
TRBV6-4	13	TRBD1	TRBJ2-1	few	ASSEGQGAHNEQF
TRBV11-2	15	TRBD1	TRBJ2-7	.	ASSLWTGNIPLYEQY
TRBV25-1	12	.	TRBJ1-4	.	ASSERTANEKLF
TRBV28	17	.	TRBJ1-3	.	ASSPAGLIDFNSGNTIY
TRBV10-3	13	TRBD1	TRBJ1-3	.	AISGDRFSGNTIY
TRBV5-1	15	.	TRBJ1-4	.	ASSLGVARGGGEKLF
TRBV30	14	TRBD1	TRBJ1-5	.	AWSVGPGQGNQPQH
TRBV19	11	TRBD2	TRBJ2-1	.	ASSVGGGNEQF
TRBV3-1/TRBV3-2	14	TRBD2	TRBJ2-1	.	ASISMTLAGYNEQF
TRBV19	11	TRBD1	TRBJ1-1	.	ASSRQGRIEAF
TRBV6-5	12	.	TRBJ1-1	.	ASRPGHRGTEAF
TRBV15	15	.	TRBJ2-2	.	ATSRDYGGLSTGELF
TRBV7-2	14	TRBD1	TRBJ1-2	.	ASSLASGTGFYGYT
TRBV6-1	12	.	TRBJ1-1	.	ASSENKMNTEAF
TRBV28	15	TRBD2	TRBJ2-1	.	ASSLLAGGPSYNEQF
TRBV7-2	12	TRBD2	TRBJ2-3	.	ASSAGLVTDTQY
TRBV11-2	14	TRBD1	TRBJ1-4	.	ASSSRGDRGTEKLF
TRBV28	13	TRBD2	TRBJ2-7	.	ASTIAGASSYEQY
TRBV3-1/TRBV3-2	13	TRBD1	TRBJ1-2	.	ASSQGTEANYGYT
TRBV7-2	11	.	TRBJ2-7	.	ASSWDISYEQY
TRBV11-2	14	.	TRBJ1-3	.	ASSLDLGLAGNTIY
TRBV9	12	TRBD1	TRBJ1-6	.	ASSVGLQGVPLH
TRBV7-2	13	.	TRBJ2-3	.	ASSLYGARTEAQY
TRBV3-1/TRBV3-2	12	.	TRBJ1-1	.	ASSQGVKNTEAF
TRBV29-1	10	.	TRBJ1-1	once	SASRGNTEAF
TRBV3-1/TRBV3-2	18	TRBD2	TRBJ2-1	.	ASSYRPGLAGGTSYNEQF
TRBV2	11	TRBD1	TRBJ2-2	.	ASSTGGYGELF
TRBV7-8	12	.	TRBJ2-2	.	ASSRDWNTGELF
TRBV18	10	TRBD1	TRBJ2-7	.	ASSPTGYEQY
TRBV2	13	TRBD2	TRBJ2-1	.	ASSEWREGRNEQF
TRBV7-2	16	TRBD1	TRBJ1-4	.	ASSPRDRGRGIVEKLF
TRBV5-8	11	.	TRBJ1-2	few	ASSFPVVYGYT
TRBV27	12	TRBD1	TRBJ1-6	.	ASSKNRDRSPLH